This T cell receptor beta chain comes out of a study of cytomegalovirus exposure and HLA in healthy donors (dated by TCRdb to about 2017). Study-level background: According to a later analysis, the approximately 120 validation repertoires were produced on the same platform as the 700 or so repertoires of the first cohort. The study aimed to test whether cataloging public T cell receptors could reveal signatures of past pathogen exposure. In addition to the first cohort of several hundred subjects, a separate validation cohort of approximately 120 different subjects was used. To predict cytomegalovirus infection status, the study combined high-throughput TCR immunosequencing, statistical association of individual TCRs with disease status, and machine learning. Study-level results and caveats: In vitro tests confirmed that a few of the cytomegalovirus-associated TCR beta chains recognize cytomegalovirus antigens. The validation cohort had no HLA typing available for a later analysis, so co-occurrence within that cohort was assessed over all 130 or so repertoires. In both the original and validation cohorts, the classifier was reported to diagnose cytomegalovirus status with high specificity and sensitivity. It was suggested by the authors that the approach could potentially be generalized to other disease states and immunological phenotypes. Subsequent analysis determined that TCRs grouped into clusters in the first cohort also showed a tendency toward co-occurrence across the roughly 130 validation repertoires, and 85% to 95% of cluster scores exceeded 0. Across donors, most TCR sequences were observed very rarely, whereas some public TCRs were present in many individuals. The study gave a list of around 170 TCR beta chains associated with cytomegalovirus.

The CDR3 goes from the cysteine to the phenylalanine over 15 residues. Solely the CDR3 DNA is kept, with 45 bases framed from the first base. According to the germline V gene, CDR1 reads SGHRS and CDR2 reads YFSETQ. Trimming at the junction amounts to 3 bases on V and 0 bases on J, and the germline ends lie 12 bases apart. The donors were included in the validation cohort of around 120 subjects, a group kept apart from the roughly 700-subject first cohort. As to this clone: Its specific antigen is unknown. No much larger clone is present one base from it, and per-base qualities are unavailable.

The library was obtained by the immunoSEQ multiplex PCR assay. The authors' analysis ran thus. A statistical classification framework was built to diagnose cytomegalovirus status from the catalog of TCR beta chain sequences. TCRdb's version of the immuneACCESS table is confined to in-frame rearrangements and falls short of the full clone set. An unresolved V gene accounts for under half of the shortfall where checked; the remainder is of unknown origin. The V and J calls and the clone size are those of that table, but D and trimming were determined from the DNA. The sample includes about 65,000 clones, with 92% observed a single time. Clones ranked in the top ten supply about 1.2% of the sample.

The TCR sequence derives from a woman under 30 in good health and CMV-seronegative. The specimen was PBMCs. The chain is encoded by TRBV5-1 joined to TRBJ1-1; TRBD1 is a possible D gene, resting on 6 matching bases. Read as DNA, the sequence is TGCGCCAGCAGCTCTTACGGGGACATGAACACTGAAGCTTTCTTT. Translation gives CASSSYGDMNTEAFF.